This is a list of T cell receptor beta chains from one sample in a study of shared clonotypes between healthy human individuals. Clones were read by immunoSEQ multiplex PCR, and TCRdb kept only the in-frame ones, dropping some. The sample consists of around 2.5 million clones, over 85% of them appearing once. The sample comprised naive CD4+ T cells from PBMCs. The receptor source for this set is a man younger than 30 in good health. Some clones in this sample may be carry-over from other donors' samples. The CDR3 runs from the conserved cysteine through the conserved F or W. A D gene is named only where the DNA matches it firmly. Size tells how often a clone was seen (once, few, many) or the class of an expanded clone, and some rows leave it out.

V gene,J gene,D gene,clone size,CDR3 protein,CDR3 DNA
TRBV7-9,TRBJ2-7,TRBD2,once,CASSLNGGRTYEQYF,TGTGCCAGCAGCTTAAATGGCGGGAGGACCTACGAGCAGTACTTC
TRBV9,TRBJ2-1,TRBD1,NA,CASSIRMDRDSYNEQFF,TGTGCCAGCAGCATCAGAATGGACAGGGATTCCTACAATGAGCAGTTCTTC
TRBV29-1,TRBJ2-2,NA,NA,CSVVSASTENTGELFF,TGCAGCGTTGTCAGTGCCTCGACAGAGAATACCGGGGAGCTGTTTTTT
TRBV18,TRBJ2-7,TRBD2,NA,CASGNLAGSYEQYF,TGTGCCAGCGGGAACCTAGCGGGGTCCTACGAGCAGTACTTC
TRBV7-9,TRBJ2-5,TRBD1,NA,CASNDRVIETQYF,TGTGCCAGCAACGACAGGGTCATCGAGACCCAGTACTTC
TRBV27,TRBJ2-6,NA,NA,CASSLSVGHRSGANVLTF,TGTGCCAGCAGTCTAAGCGTGGGACATCGCTCTGGGGCCAACGTCCTGACTTTC
TRBV5-1,TRBJ2-7,NA,NA,CASSLRLGGEQYF,TGCGCCAGCAGCTTGCGCTTAGGAGGCGAGCAGTACTTC
TRBV5-4,TRBJ2-6,NA,NA,CASRPGDSGANVLTF,TGTGCCAGCAGGCCGGGAGACTCTGGGGCCAACGTCCTGACTTTC
TRBV5-1,TRBJ2-7,TRBD2,NA,CASSFSGSIYEQYF,TGCGCCAGCAGCTTTAGCGGGAGTATTTACGAGCAGTACTTC
TRBV11-3,TRBJ2-3,TRBD2,NA,CASSLGDRGGDTQYF,TGTGCCAGCAGCTTAGGGGACCGGGGGGGAGATACGCAGTATTTT
TRBV27,TRBJ2-1,NA,NA,CASSLGPYRRRNEQFF,TGTGCCAGCAGTTTAGGACCCTACAGAAGACGCAATGAGCAGTTCTTC
TRBV10-3,TRBJ1-5,TRBD1,NA,CAISSIRDSPNSPQHF,TGTGCCATCAGTTCAATCCGGGACAGCCCGAATTCGCCCCAGCATTTT
TRBV5-1,TRBJ2-7,TRBD1,NA,CASSLVKGASSGKGYEQYF,TGCGCCAGCAGTTTGGTTAAGGGGGCGTCTTCAGGGAAGGGCTACGAGCAGTACTTC
TRBV7-9,TRBJ2-3,NA,NA,CASSLEGGHTDTQYF,TGTGCCAGCAGCTTAGAGGGAGGACACACAGATACGCAGTATTTT
TRBV11-3,TRBJ2-3,NA,NA,CASSRGGRTDTQYF,TGTGCCAGCAGCCGAGGGGGGAGAACAGATACGCAGTATTTT
TRBV25-1,TRBJ2-7,NA,NA,CASSELGTSSSYEQYF,TGTGCCAGCAGTGAATTGGGGACCTCCAGCTCCTACGAGCAGTACTTC
TRBV2,TRBJ1-1,NA,NA,CASSERWNTEAFF,TGTGCCAGCAGTGAACGGTGGAACACTGAAGCTTTCTTT
TRBV6-6,TRBJ1-2,NA,NA,CASSYEGDGYTF,TGTGCCAGCAGTTACGAGGGTGATGGCTACACCTTC
TRBV4-1,TRBJ2-7,TRBD1,NA,CASSQRQGPYEQYF,TGCGCCAGCAGCCAACGACAGGGGCCCTACGAGCAGTACTTC
TRBV5-1,TRBJ2-2,NA,once,CASSSEGVASTGELFF,TGCGCCAGCAGCTCGGAGGGGGTAGCGAGCACCGGGGAGCTGTTTTTT
TRBV6-5,TRBJ2-1,NA,NA,CATTPGPGRNNEQFF,TGTGCCACCACTCCGGGGCCTGGAAGGAACAATGAGCAGTTCTTC
TRBV19,TRBJ2-5,TRBD2,NA,CASREAGGRETQYF,TGTGCCAGTAGGGAAGCGGGAGGGCGGGAGACCCAGTACTTC
TRBV20-1,TRBJ2-3,NA,NA,CSARGDTQYF,TGCAGTGCTAGAGGGGATACGCAGTATTTT
TRBV5-1,TRBJ1-2,NA,NA,CASSLVIGDILLYGYTF,TGCGCCAGCAGCTTGGTTATCGGGGACATTCTCCTCTATGGCTACACCTTC
TRBV6-6,TRBJ2-5,NA,NA,CASRRGEGSETQYF,TGTGCCAGCCGTAGGGGAGAAGGATCGGAGACCCAGTACTTC
TRBV4-1,TRBJ2-1,TRBD2,NA,CASSPWMLAGDDEQFF,TGCGCCAGCAGCCCATGGATGCTAGCGGGAGATGATGAGCAGTTCTTC
TRBV7-2,TRBJ2-7,TRBD2,NA,CASSSQDGTSGSPYEQYF,TGTGCCAGCAGCTCCCAGGACGGGACTAGCGGGAGCCCCTACGAGCAGTACTTC
TRBV20-1,TRBJ2-5,NA,NA,CSAIKETQYF,TGCAGTGCGATCAAAGAGACCCAGTACTTC
TRBV29-1,TRBJ1-4,TRBD1,NA,CSVLRGQGEKLFF,TGCAGCGTCCTCAGGGGGCAAGGTGAAAAACTGTTTTTT
TRBV19,TRBJ2-4,TRBD2,once,CASSIAKTSEGIQYF,TGTGCCAGTAGTATAGCAAAGACTAGCGAAGGCATTCAGTACTTC
TRBV7-9,TRBJ1-1,NA,NA,CASSRPEVAFF,TGTGCCAGCAGCAGGCCAGAGGTAGCTTTCTTT
TRBV4-1,TRBJ1-4,NA,NA,CASSHAREKLFF,TGCGCCAGCAGCCACGCTAGGGAAAAACTGTTTTTT
TRBV9,TRBJ1-2,TRBD1,NA,CASSETGTATGYTF,TGTGCCAGCAGCGAGACCGGGACAGCAACTGGCTACACCTTC
TRBV11-2,TRBJ1-5,NA,NA,CASSLGGPDQPQHF,TGTGCCAGCAGCTTAGGGGGTCCCGATCAGCCCCAGCATTTT
TRBV14,TRBJ2-3,NA,NA,CASSQELLAESTDTQYF,TGTGCCAGCAGCCAAGAACTGTTAGCGGAGTCGACAGATACGCAGTATTTT
TRBV28,TRBJ2-3,TRBD2,NA,CASRSSGTSGNTQYF,TGTGCCAGCAGATCCTCCGGGACTAGCGGTAATACGCAGTATTTT
TRBV5-1,TRBJ2-1,NA,NA,CASSLALEGGTVDEQFF,TGCGCCAGCAGCTTGGCACTTGAGGGAGGAACGGTCGATGAGCAGTTCTTC
TRBV27,TRBJ2-1,NA,once,CASSFRGGARGTEQFF,TGTGCCAGCAGTTTCAGGGGCGGAGCCCGGGGTACTGAGCAGTTCTTC
TRBV2,TRBJ2-7,NA,NA,CASRLESYEQYF,TGTGCCAGCCGACTAGAATCCTACGAGCAGTACTTC
TRBV5-1,TRBJ1-5,NA,NA,CASSLGRQLNQPQHF,TGCGCCAGCAGCTTGGGGAGGCAGTTAAATCAGCCCCAGCATTTT
TRBV6-4,TRBJ2-3,NA,NA,CASRASGTDTQYF,TGTGCCAGCAGGGCTAGCGGCACAGATACGCAGTATTTT
TRBV28,TRBJ2-7,NA,NA,CASSLGTGWSGEQYF,TGTGCCAGCAGTTTAGGTACAGGGTGGAGCGGCGAGCAGTACTTC
TRBV5-1,TRBJ1-1,TRBD1,NA,CASSLNQGDTEAFF,TGCGCCAGCAGCTTGAACCAGGGGGACACTGAAGCTTTCTTT
TRBV14,TRBJ2-7,NA,NA,CASSQRAGSEQQYF,TGTGCCAGCAGCCAACGGGCGGGCTCAGAACAGCAGTACTTC
TRBV30,TRBJ2-2,TRBD1,NA,CAWRRTGLVTGELFF,TGTGCCTGGAGACGGACAGGGTTGGTCACCGGGGAGCTGTTTTTT
TRBV15,TRBJ2-6,NA,once,CATSRALNSGANVLTF,TGTGCCACCAGCAGAGCTCTGAACTCTGGGGCCAACGTCCTGACTTTC
TRBV28,TRBJ2-7,TRBD1,NA,CASRTGGHEQYF,TGTGCCAGCCGGACAGGGGGCCACGAGCAGTACTTC
TRBV18,TRBJ2-5,NA,NA,CASSRERRVVETQYF,TGTGCCAGCTCAAGGGAACGACGGGTAGTAGAGACCCAGTACTTC
TRBV9,TRBJ1-4,NA,NA,CASSVNGRGPTQFF,TGTGCCAGCAGCGTAAACGGGAGGGGACCCACCCAGTTTTTT
TRBV5-1,TRBJ2-1,TRBD1,NA,CASSVAGTGSYNEQFF,TGCGCCAGCAGCGTAGCCGGGACAGGGAGCTACAATGAGCAGTTCTTC
TRBV10-1,TRBJ2-2,NA,NA,CASTTGPAAGELFF,TGCGCCAGCACTACCGGACCGGCGGCCGGGGAGCTGTTTTTT
TRBV29-1,TRBJ2-7,NA,once,CSVGAVRGTEQYF,TGCAGCGTTGGGGCTGTGCGGGGCACGGAGCAGTACTTC
TRBV2,TRBJ2-2,NA,NA,CASSEAGGTGELFF,TGTGCCAGCAGTGAAGCGGGCGGGACCGGGGAGCTGTTTTTT
TRBV19,TRBJ2-4,TRBD2,NA,CASSMRGRAGVYVKNIQYF,TGTGCCAGTAGTATGCGGGGAAGAGCGGGAGTTTATGTCAAAAACATTCAGTACTTC
TRBV7-2,TRBJ1-5,NA,NA,CASSLAGGPGQPQHF,TGTGCCAGCAGCCTTGCCGGGGGGCCCGGCCAGCCCCAGCATTTT